This T cell receptor beta chain is from a study of PD-1 blockade in classical Hodgkin lymphoma (dated by TCRdb to 2018 to 2020). Background on the whole study: Nivolumab dosing was 3 mg/kg intravenously every 2 weeks, continuing until either disease progression or unacceptable toxicity. A peripheral blood immune signature of response to PD-1 blockade in classical Hodgkin lymphoma was defined using TCR beta sequencing and CyTOF.

The Qiagen DNeasy kit was used to extract genomic DNA from unsorted PBMCs and from the negatively selected CD4+ and CD8+ fractions. Using primers that anneal to V and J segments, immunoSEQ multiplex PCR amplified the TCR beta CDR3 regions. Amplification bias was minimized using a synthetic immune receptor repertoire, and residual bias was removed computationally after sequencing. Processing in the source paper ran as follows. Repertoire diversity was quantified as the Shannon entropy index using custom Python scripts. Unsorted, CD4+ and CD8+ repertoires were examined separately, except in combined analyses, for which CD4+ and CD8+ sequences were merged in silico. A clone counted as expanded when the clone's frequency after treatment rose at least 2-fold relative to C1D1, and clones undetected at baseline were given a pseudocount of 0.5. Singleton clones were defined as clones with 0 or 1 copy at C1D1, and non-singleton clones were defined as clones with 2 or more copies. Clones expanded in unsorted samples were annotated as CD4+, CD8+ or unknown by matching protein sequences in sorted samples from the same patient. Wilcoxon tests on paired samples were used to test changes in diversity from C1D1 to C4D1. TCRdb obtained this table from immuneACCESS and retained in-frame rearrangements with V and J assigned. These tables miss some clones; where compared with another copy, unresolved V genes account for less than half of the shortfall, and the remainder is unexplained. The DNA gave D and trimming, while V, J and clone size come from that table. In all, the sample holds roughly 61,000 clones, and 75% to 90% of those were seen once. The ten largest clones add up to 14% to 15% of the sample.

The cysteine opens and the phenylalanine closes a CDR3 of 16 amino acids. Only the CDR3 part of the read is kept: 48 bases, read in frame from the first base. Germline trimming amounts to 4 bases on V and 3 bases on J, with 7 as the count of junction bases outside the gene matches. Looking up the germline V gene yields CDR1 MNHEY and CDR2 SVGAGI. According to the study, the label for this sample's time point signals: cycle 1 day 1 (C1D1), immediately before nivolumab initiation. Every trial patient had relapsed following autologous stem cell transplantation, and prior brentuximab vedotin exposure was what differed among cohorts A, B and C. The trial cohort included more than 55 patients with relapsed/refractory classical Hodgkin lymphoma, and each patient had a best overall response of complete response, partial response or progressive disease. Trial patients were treated with single-agent nivolumab in the multi-cohort phase II CheckMate 205 trial. An independent review committee assessed best overall response by applying the 2007 International Working Group response criteria. Trial PBMCs were collected immediately before nivolumab initiation (C1D1) and during therapy at cycle 2 day 1 and cycle 4 day 1. Peripheral blood was collected in 8 mL Vacutainer Cell Preparation Tubes, from which PBMCs were isolated by centrifugation and then cryopreserved.

For this clone: Its antigen has not been determined. It has no much larger one-base neighbor in the sample; base qualities were not kept.

Study-wide findings and limitations: Patients starting nivolumab less than 1 year after ASCT had lower diversity and were excluded from later analyses to avoid confounding by immune reconstitution. CD4+ but not CD8+ TCR diversity rose significantly by C4D1 (p=0.0027 vs p=0.16), most apparent in complete responders (p=0.02). The study covered only a single clinical trial cohort, and the causes of the repertoire differences, possibly disease activity or prior therapy, were still not defined. Baseline TCR diversity was reported to be lower in newly diagnosed patients than in healthy donors and to be lower still in relapsed/refractory patients. Trial patients with a complete response had baseline diversity similar to that of newly diagnosed patients, while partial responders and progressors had significantly lower diversity.

The chain joins TRBV6-5 to TRBJ2-3, with 10 bases aligning to TRBD1. The TCR was taken from a human donor with classical Hodgkin lymphoma. The source was peripheral blood mononuclear cells (PBMCs), collected at baseline. The sequence in DNA is TGTGCCAGCAGTTCCCGGGACAGGGGCAGGACAGATACGCAGTATTTT. It codes for CASSSRDRGRTDTQYF.